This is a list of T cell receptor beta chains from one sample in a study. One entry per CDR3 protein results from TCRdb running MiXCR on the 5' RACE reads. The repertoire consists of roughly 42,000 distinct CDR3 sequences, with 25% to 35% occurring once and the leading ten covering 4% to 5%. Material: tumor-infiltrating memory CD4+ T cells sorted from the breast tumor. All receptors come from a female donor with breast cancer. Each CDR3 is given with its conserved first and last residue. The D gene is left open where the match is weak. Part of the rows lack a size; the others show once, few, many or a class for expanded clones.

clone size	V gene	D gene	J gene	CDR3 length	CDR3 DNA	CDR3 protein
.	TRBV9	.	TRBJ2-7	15	TGTGCCAGCAGCGTAGAGGGGAACAGGGCCTACGAGCAGTACTTC	CASSVEGNRAYEQYF
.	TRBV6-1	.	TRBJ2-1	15	TGTGCCGGCAGTGAAAGGGGGGCGCTCCGCCTTGAGCAGTTCTTC	CAGSERGALRLEQFF
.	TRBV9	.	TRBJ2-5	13	TGTGCCAGCAGCGTAGAGTGGGGGGAGACCCAGTACTTC	CASSVEWGETQYF
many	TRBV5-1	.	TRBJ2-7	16	TGCGCCAGCAGCTTGGAGGGGCCGGGGGCCCCCTACGAGCAGTACTTC	CASSLEGPGAPYEQYF
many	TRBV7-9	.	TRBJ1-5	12	TGTGCCAGCAGCACCCAGGCTCAGCCCCAGCATTTT	CASSTQAQPQHF
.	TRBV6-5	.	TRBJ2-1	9	TGTGCCAGCAGTACGCGGCAGTTCTTC	CASSTRQFF
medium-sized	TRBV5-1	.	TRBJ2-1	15	TGCGCCAGCAGGGGTGGCACCGCTGGCTACAATGAGCAGTTCTTC	CASRGGTAGYNEQFF
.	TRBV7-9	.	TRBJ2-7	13	TGTGCCAGCGCAATGGGCGCCTCCTACGAGCAGTACTTC	CASAMGASYEQYF
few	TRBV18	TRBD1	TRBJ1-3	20	TGTGCCAGCTCACCCAGCTTACTCCCGACAGGGGGATCCTCTGGAAACACCATATATTTT	CASSPSLLPTGGSSGNTIYF
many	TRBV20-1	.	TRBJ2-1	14	TGCAGTGCTAAACGGGACGTAATCTACAATGAGCAGTTCTTC	CSAKRDVIYNEQFF
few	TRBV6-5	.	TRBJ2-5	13	TGTGCCAGCAGGTCGGGAGTTGGAGAGACCCAGTACTTC	CASRSGVGETQYF
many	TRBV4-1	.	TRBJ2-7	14	TGCGCCAGCAGCCAAGAAACAAGCGCCTACGAGCAGTACTTC	CASSQETSAYEQYF
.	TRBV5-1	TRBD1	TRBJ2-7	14	TGCGCCAGCAGCTTCTCTGACAGGGGGAGAGAGCAGTACTTC	CASSFSDRGREQYF
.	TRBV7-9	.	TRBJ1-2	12	TGTGCCAGCAGCTCGGGGATGCGGGGCTACACCTTC	CASSSGMRGYTF
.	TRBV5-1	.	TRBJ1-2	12	TGCGCCAGCAGCTTATCGGGCTATGGCTACACCTTC	CASSLSGYGYTF
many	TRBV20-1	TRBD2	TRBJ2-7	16	TGCAGTGCTAGCGATCCGACTAGCGGGAGGGGCTACGAGCAGTACTTC	CSASDPTSGRGYEQYF
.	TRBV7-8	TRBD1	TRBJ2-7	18	TGTGCCAGCAGCGAGGGGACAGGGGCAATCTCTAGCCTCTACGAGCAGTACTTC	CASSEGTGAISSLYEQYF
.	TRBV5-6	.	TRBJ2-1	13	TGTGCCAGCAGCACTTCCGGGGCCATTGAGCAGTTCTTC	CASSTSGAIEQFF
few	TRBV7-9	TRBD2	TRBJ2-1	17	TGTGCCAGCAGCCCCCTCATAGCTAGCGGGAATGGCTATGAGCAGTTCTTC	CASSPLIASGNGYEQFF
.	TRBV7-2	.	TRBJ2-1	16	TGTGCCAGCAGCTTAGGAGGAGACAGGAGGACTGCTGAGCAGTTCTTC	CASSLGGDRRTAEQFF
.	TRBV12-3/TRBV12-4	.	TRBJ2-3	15	TGTGCCAGCAGTTTAAGTGGGGGCCAAACAGATACGCAGTATTTT	CASSLSGGQTDTQYF
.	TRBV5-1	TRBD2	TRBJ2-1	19	TGCGCCAGCAGGGCGATGGGGGTTAGCGGGTCGAGCTCCTACAATGAGCAGTTCTTC	CASRAMGVSGSSSYNEQFF
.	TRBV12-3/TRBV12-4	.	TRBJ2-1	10	TGTGCCAGCAGCTTAAATGAGCAGTTCTTC	CASSLNEQFF
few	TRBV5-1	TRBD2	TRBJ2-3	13	TGCGCCAGCAGCGAACCGGGAGGGGATACGCAGTATTTT	CASSEPGGDTQYF
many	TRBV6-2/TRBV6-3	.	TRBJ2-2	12	TGTGCCAGTGAAAGGGGCACCGGGGAGCTGTTTTTT	CASERGTGELFF
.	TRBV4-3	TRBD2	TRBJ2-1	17	TGCGCCAGCAGCCAAGCGCTAGCGGGAGTGGGGCACAATGAGCAGTTCTTC	CASSQALAGVGHNEQFF
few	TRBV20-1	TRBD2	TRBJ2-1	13	TGCAGTGCTCTCGCGGGGGGGGTGGATGAGCAGTTCTTC	CSALAGGVDEQFF
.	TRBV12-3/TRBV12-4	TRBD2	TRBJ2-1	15	TGTGCCGGCACCCAAGGACTAGCGGGAGACAATGAGCAGTTCTTC	CAGTQGLAGDNEQFF
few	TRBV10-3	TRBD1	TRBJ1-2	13	TGTGCCATCAGTGAGGGGGACAGGCCGACCTACACCTTC	CAISEGDRPTYTF
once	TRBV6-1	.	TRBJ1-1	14	TGTGCCAGTCTCCAACAGGGCTCGGTCACTGAAGCTTTCTTT	CASLQQGSVTEAFF
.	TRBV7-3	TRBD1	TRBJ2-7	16	TGTGCCAGCAGCTTAACGTCTCGGGACAGCTCCTACGAGCAGTACTTC	CASSLTSRDSSYEQYF
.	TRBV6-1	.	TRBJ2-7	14	TGTGCCAGCAGTTACTCCGGGACCGAGTACGAGCAGTACTTC	CASSYSGTEYEQYF
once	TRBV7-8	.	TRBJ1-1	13	TGTGCCAGCAGCTTAGCGCTTTTCTCTGAAGCTTTCTTT	CASSLALFSEAFF
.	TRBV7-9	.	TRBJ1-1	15	TGTGCCAGCAGCTTAATTTCAGCGATGAACACTGAAGCTTTCTTT	CASSLISAMNTEAFF
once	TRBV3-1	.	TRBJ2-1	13	TGTGCCAGCAGCCAAGATCTAGCCGGAGAGCAGTTCTTC	CASSQDLAGEQFF
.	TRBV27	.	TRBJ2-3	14	TGTGCCAGCAGTTTTAACAGGGGCACAGATACGCAGTATTTT	CASSFNRGTDTQYF
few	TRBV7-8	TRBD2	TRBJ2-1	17	TGTGCCAGCAGCCCCCAGCAGGGACTAGCGGGATACAATGAGCAGTTCTTC	CASSPQQGLAGYNEQFF
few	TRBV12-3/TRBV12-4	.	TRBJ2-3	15	TGTGCCAGCAGTGCCCGGGCCCTGGGCACAGATACGCAGTATTTT	CASSARALGTDTQYF
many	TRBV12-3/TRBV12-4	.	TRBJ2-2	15	TGTGCCAGCAGTCGACCGGGACATAACACCGGGGAGCTGTTTTTT	CASSRPGHNTGELFF
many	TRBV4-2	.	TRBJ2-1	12	TGTGCCAGCAGCCAAGTGGGCGATGAGCAGTTCTTC	CASSQVGDEQFF
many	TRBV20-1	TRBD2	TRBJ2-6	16	TGCAGTGCTGCCGGGACTATAAGCTCTGGGGCCAACGTCCTGACTTTC	CSAAGTISSGANVLTF
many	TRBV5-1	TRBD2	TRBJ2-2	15	TGCGCCAGCAGCACAGACGGGGGGTACACCGGGGAGCTGTTTTTT	CASSTDGGYTGELFF
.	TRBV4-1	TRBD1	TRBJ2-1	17	TGCGCCAGCAGCCGGAAGGGACAGACCGTACGTGACAATGAGCAGTTCTTC	CASSRKGQTVRDNEQFF
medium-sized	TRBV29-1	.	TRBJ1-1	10	TGCAGCGTCAGGGTCACTGAAGCTTTCTTT	CSVRVTEAFF
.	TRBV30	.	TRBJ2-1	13	TGTGCCTGGAGTTTCGGGATCCACAATGAGCAGTTCTTC	CAWSFGIHNEQFF
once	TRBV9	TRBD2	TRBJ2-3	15	TGTGCCAGCAGCGTACTAGCGGGGCACACAGATACGCAGTATTTT	CASSVLAGHTDTQYF
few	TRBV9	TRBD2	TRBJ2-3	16	TGTGCCAGCAGCGTAACTAGCGGGAGGGCAGGAGATACGCAGTATTTT	CASSVTSGRAGDTQYF
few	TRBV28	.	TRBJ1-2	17	TGTGCCAGCAGTTTGCTCGCCTCGAGACAGCCGCTCGGGGGCTACACCTTC	CASSLLASRQPLGGYTF
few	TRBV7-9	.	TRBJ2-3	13	TGTGCCAGCAGCCCGGGGAGCACAGATACGCAGTATTTT	CASSPGSTDTQYF
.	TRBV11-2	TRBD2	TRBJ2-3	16	TGTGCCAGCAGGTCGGGGGGGGAGAGAAGCACAGATACGCAGTATTTT	CASRSGGERSTDTQYF
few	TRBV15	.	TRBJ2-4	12	TGTGCCACCAGCGGCCGGCGGGAATCCCAGTACTTC	CATSGRRESQYF
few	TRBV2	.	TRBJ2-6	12	TGTGCCAGCAAGGAAGAGGGCAACGTCCTGACTTTC	CASKEEGNVLTF
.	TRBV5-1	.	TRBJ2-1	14	TGCGCCAGCAGCTTTGTCGTGGCAGGCGGTGAGCAGTTCTTC	CASSFVVAGGEQFF
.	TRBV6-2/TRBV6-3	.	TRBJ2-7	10	TGTGCCAGCAGGTCTTACGAGCAGTACTTC	CASRSYEQYF
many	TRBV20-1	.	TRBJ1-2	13	TGCAGTGCTAGAGGTGGGGACAACTATGGCTACACCTTC	CSARGGDNYGYTF
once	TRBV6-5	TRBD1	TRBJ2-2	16	TGTGCCAGCAGGCACGCCGGGACAGCTTTACCCGGGGAGCTGTTTTTT	CASRHAGTALPGELFF
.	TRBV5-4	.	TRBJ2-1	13	TGTGCCAGCAGCTTACCGGGATACAATGAGCAGTTCTTC	CASSLPGYNEQFF